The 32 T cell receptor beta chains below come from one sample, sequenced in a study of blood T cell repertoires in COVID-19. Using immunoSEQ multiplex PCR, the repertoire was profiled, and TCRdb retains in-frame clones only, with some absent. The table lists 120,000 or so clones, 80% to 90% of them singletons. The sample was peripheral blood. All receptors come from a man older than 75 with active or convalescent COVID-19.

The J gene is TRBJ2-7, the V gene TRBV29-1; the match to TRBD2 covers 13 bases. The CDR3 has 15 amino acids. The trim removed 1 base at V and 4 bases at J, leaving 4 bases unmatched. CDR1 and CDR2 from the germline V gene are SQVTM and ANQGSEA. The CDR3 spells CSVEATSGGLYEQYF. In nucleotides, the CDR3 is TGCAGCGTTGAAGCGACTAGCGGGGGGTTGTACGAGCAGTACTTC.

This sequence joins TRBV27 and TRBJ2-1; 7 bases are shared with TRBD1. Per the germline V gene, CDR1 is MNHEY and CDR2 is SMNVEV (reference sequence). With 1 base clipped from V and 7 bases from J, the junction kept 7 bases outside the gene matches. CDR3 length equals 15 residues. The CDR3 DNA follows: TGTGCCAGCAGTTTATTGGCACAGGGGATTAATGAGCAGTTCTTC. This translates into CASSLLAQGINEQFF.

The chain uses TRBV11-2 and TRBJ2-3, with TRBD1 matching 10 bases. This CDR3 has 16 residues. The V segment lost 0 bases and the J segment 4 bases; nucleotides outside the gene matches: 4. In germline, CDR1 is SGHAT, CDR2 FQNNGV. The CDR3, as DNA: TGTGCCAGCAGCTTAGAATTGGGGACAGGGGCAGATACGCAGTATTTT. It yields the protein CASSLELGTGADTQYF.

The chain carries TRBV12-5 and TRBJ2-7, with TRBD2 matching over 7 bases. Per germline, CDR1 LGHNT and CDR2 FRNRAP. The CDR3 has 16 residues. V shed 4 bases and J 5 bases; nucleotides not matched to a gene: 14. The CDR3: CASGWDPTSRVHEQYF. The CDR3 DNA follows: TGTGCTAGTGGTTGGGACCCGACTAGCCGTGTCCACGAGCAGTACTTC.

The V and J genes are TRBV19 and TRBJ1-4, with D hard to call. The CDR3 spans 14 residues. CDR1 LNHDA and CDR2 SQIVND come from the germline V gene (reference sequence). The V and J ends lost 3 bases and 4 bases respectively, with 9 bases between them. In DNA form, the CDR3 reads TGTGCCAGTAGTATCGGCAGGTTTAATGAAAAACTGTTTTTT. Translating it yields CASSIGRFNEKLFF.

This chain's CDR3 is CASSDPLGQGDGYTF. In nucleotides, the CDR3 is TGTGCCAGCAGTGACCCCTTGGGACAGGGGGATGGCTACACCTTC. The J gene is TRBJ1-2, the V gene TRBV6-2 or TRBV6-3; TRBD1 matches 11 bases. CDR3 length equals 15 residues. Trimming removed 5 bases from V and 6 bases from J; junction bases left unmatched: 8. Looked up from germline, CDR1 is MNHEY and CDR2 is SVGEGT.

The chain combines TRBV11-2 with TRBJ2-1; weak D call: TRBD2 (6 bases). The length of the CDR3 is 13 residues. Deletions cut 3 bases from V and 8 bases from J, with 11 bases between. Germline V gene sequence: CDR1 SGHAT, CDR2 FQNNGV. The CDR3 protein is CASSFLEGHEQFF. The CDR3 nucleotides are TGTGCCAGCAGCTTCTTGGAGGGCCATGAGCAGTTCTTC.

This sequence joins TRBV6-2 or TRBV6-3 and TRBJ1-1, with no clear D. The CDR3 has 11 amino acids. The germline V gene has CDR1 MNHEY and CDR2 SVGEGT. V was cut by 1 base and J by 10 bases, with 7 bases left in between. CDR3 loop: CASSYFEVAFF. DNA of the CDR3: TGTGCCAGCAGTTACTTCGAGGTAGCTTTCTTT.

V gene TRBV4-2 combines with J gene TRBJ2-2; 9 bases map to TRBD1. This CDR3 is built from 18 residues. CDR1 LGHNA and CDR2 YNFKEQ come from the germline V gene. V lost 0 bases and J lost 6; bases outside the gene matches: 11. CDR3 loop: CASSQDGRGQGNPGELFF. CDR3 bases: TGTGCCAGCAGCCAAGATGGGCGGGGACAGGGCAACCCCGGGGAGCTGTTTTTT.

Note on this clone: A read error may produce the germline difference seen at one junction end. CDR3 amino acids: CVSSSQGQGEETQYF. In DNA form, the CDR3 reads TGTGTCAGCAGCTCCCAGGGACAGGGGGAAGAGACCCAGTACTTC. This chain connects TRBV28 to TRBJ2-5; TRBD1 matches at 11 bases. Germline V gives CDR1 MDHEN, CDR2 SYDVKM. The CDR3 runs to 15 residues.

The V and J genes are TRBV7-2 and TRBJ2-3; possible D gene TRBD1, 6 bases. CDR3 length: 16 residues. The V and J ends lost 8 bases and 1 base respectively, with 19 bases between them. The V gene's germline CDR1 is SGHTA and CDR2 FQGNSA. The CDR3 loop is CASAPRLEGGTDTQYF. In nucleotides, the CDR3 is TGTGCCAGCGCTCCGCGTTTAGAGGGGGGCACAGATACGCAGTATTTT.

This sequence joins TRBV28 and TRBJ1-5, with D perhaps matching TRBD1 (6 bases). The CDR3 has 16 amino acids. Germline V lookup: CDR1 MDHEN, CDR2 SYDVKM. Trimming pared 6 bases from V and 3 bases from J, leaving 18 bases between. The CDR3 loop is CASRITGSQLNQPQHF. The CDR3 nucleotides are TGTGCCAGCAGGATCACAGGGTCTCAGCTCAATCAGCCCCAGCATTTT.

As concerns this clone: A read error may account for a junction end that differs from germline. CDR3 loop: CASSEVTGPQFYEQYF. The DNA for the CDR3 is TGTGCCAGCAGCGAAGTTACAGGGCCCCAATTCTACGAGCAGTACTTC. The J gene is TRBJ2-7, the V gene TRBV6-1, with TRBD1 as a possible D gene (6 bases). The CDR3 consists of 16 residues. Germline CDR1 is MNHNS and CDR2 is SASEGT.

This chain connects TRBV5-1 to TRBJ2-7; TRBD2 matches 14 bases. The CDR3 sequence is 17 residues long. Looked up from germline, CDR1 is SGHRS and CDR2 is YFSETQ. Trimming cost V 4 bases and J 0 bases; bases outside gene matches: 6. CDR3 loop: CASSPGLAGGTSYEQYF. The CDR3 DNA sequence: TGCGCCAGCAGCCCCGGACTAGCGGGGGGTACCTCCTACGAGCAGTACTTC.

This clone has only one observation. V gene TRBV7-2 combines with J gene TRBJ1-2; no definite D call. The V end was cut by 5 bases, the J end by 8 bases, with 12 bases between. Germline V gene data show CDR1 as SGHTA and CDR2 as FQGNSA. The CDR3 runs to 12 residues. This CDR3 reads CASSVVVQGYTF. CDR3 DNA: TGTGCCAGCAGCGTGGTAGTACAGGGCTACACCTTC.

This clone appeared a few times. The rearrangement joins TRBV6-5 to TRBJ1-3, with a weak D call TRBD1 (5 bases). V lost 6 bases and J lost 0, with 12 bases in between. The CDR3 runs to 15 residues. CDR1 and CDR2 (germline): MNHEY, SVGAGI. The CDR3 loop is CASRHDSLSGNTIYF. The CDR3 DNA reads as TGTGCCAGCAGGCACGACAGCCTCTCTGGAAACACCATATATTTT.

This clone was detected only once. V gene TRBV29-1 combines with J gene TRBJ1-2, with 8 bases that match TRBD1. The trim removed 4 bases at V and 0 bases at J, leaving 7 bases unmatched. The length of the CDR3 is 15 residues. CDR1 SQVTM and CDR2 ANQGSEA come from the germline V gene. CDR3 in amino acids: CSVGGQGPPNYGYTF. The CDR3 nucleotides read TGCAGCGTTGGAGGACAGGGACCTCCTAACTATGGCTACACCTTC.

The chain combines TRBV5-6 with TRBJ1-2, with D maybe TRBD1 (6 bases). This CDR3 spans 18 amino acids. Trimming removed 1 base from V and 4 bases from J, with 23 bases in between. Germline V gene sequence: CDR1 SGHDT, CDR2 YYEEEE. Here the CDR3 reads CASSLPLYTVQGAYGYTF. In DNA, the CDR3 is TGTGCCAGCAGCTTGCCTCTGTATACCGTACAGGGTGCCTATGGCTACACCTTC. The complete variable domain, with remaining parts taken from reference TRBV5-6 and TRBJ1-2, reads DAGVTQSPTHLIKTRGQQVTLRCSPKSGHDTVSWYQQALGQGPQFIFQYYEEEERQRGNFPDRFSGHQFPNYSSELNVNALLLGDSALYLCASSLPLYTVQGAYGYTFGSGTRLTVV.

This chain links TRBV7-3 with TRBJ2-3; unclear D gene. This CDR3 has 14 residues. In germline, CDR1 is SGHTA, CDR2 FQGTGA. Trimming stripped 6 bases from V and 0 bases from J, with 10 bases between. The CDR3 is CASRRTSSTDTQYF. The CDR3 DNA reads TGTGCCAGCAGACGCACTTCTAGCACAGATACGCAGTATTTT. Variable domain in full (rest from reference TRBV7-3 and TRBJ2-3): GAGVSQTPSNKVTEKGKYVELRCDPISGHTALYWYRQSLGQGPEFLIYFQGTGAADDSGLPNDRFFAVRPEGSVSTLKIQRTERGDSAVYLCASRRTSSTDTQYFGPGTRLTVL.

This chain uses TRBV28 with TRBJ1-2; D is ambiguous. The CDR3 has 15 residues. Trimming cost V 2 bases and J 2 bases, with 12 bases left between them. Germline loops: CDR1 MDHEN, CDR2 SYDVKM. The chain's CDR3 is CASSLVGDLNYGYTF. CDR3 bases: TGTGCCAGCAGTTTAGTCGGAGACTTAAACTATGGCTACACCTTC.

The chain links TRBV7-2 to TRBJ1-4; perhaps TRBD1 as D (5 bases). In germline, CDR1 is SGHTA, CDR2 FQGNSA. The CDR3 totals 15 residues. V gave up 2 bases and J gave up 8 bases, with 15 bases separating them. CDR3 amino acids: CASSLQGSGQEKLFF. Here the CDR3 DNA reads TGTGCCAGCAGCTTACAGGGATCTGGGCAAGAAAAACTGTTTTTT.

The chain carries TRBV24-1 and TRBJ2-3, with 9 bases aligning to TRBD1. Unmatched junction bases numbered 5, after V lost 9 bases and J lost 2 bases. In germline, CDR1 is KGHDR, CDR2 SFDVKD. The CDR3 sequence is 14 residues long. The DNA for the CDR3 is TGTGCCACCCGGGGGGACAGGGTCACAGATACGCAGTATTTT. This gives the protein CATRGDRVTDTQYF.

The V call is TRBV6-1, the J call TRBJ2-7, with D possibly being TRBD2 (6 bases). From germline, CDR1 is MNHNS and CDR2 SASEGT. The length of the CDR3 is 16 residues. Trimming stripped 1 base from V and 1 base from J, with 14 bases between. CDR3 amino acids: CASSEDSRDWSYEQYF. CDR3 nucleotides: TGTGCCAGCAGTGAAGATTCGAGGGACTGGTCCTACGAGCAGTACTTC.

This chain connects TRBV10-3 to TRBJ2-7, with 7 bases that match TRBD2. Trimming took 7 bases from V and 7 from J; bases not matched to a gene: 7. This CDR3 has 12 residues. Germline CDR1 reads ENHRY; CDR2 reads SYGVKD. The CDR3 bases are TGTGCCATCATGGGAGGGACGAATGAGCAGTACTTC. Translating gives CAIMGGTNEQYF.

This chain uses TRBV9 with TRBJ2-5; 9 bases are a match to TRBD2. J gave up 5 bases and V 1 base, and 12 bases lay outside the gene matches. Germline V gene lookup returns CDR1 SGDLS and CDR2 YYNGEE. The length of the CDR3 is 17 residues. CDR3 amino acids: CASSVWGRGGGVETQYF. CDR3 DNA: TGTGCCAGCAGCGTATGGGGCCGCGGGGGGGGCGTGGAGACCCAGTACTTC.

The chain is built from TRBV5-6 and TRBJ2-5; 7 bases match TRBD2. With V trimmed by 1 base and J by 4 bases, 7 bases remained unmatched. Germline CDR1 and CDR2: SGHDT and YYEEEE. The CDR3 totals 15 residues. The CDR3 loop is CASSLKRGTTETQYF. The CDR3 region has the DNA TGTGCCAGCAGCTTGAAGCGGGGAACGACAGAGACCCAGTACTTC.

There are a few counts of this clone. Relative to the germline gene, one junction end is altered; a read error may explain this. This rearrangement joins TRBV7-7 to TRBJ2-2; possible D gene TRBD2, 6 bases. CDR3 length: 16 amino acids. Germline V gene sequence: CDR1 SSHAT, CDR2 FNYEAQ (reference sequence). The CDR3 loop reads CASSLVAGFETGELFF. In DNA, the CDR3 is TGTGCTAGCAGCTTAGTTGCGGGGTTCGAAACCGGGGAGCTGTTTTTT.

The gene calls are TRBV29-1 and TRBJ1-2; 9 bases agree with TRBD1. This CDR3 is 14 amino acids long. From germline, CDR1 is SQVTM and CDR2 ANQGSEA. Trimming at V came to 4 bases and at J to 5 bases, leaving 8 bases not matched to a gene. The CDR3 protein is CSVGRTGERYGYTF. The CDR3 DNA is TGCAGCGTTGGGAGGACAGGGGAGCGATATGGCTACACCTTC.

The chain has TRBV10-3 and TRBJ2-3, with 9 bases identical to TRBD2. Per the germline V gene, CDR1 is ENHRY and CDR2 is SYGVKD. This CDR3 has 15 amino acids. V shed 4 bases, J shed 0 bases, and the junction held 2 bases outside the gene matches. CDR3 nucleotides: TGTGCCATCAGTGGTACTAGCGGGAGCACAGATACGCAGTATTTT. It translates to CAISGTSGSTDTQYF.

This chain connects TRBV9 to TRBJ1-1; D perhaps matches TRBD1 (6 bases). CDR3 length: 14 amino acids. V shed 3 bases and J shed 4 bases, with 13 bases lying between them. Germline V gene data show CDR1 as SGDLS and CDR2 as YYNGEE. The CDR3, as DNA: TGTGCCAGCAGCGCCACAGGGTTTGGCACTGAAGCTTTCTTT. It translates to CASSATGFGTEAFF.

CDR3 bases: TGTGCCAGCAGCCTTGGCGGGGAAAGCACAGATACGCAGTATTTT. This translates into CASSLGGESTDTQYF. The chain employs TRBV11-3 and TRBJ2-3, with a weak D call TRBD2 (6 bases). From germline, CDR1 is SGHNT and CDR2 YENEEA. This CDR3 is built from 15 residues. The V end lost 5 bases, the J end lost 0 bases, and 12 bases lay between the germline ends.

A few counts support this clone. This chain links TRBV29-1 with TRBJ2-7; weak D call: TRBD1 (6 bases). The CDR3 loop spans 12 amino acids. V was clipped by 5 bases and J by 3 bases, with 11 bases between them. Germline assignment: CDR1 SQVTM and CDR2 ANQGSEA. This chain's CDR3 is CSVLSGDYEQYF. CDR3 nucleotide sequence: TGCAGCGTTCTTTCAGGGGACTACGAGCAGTACTTC.